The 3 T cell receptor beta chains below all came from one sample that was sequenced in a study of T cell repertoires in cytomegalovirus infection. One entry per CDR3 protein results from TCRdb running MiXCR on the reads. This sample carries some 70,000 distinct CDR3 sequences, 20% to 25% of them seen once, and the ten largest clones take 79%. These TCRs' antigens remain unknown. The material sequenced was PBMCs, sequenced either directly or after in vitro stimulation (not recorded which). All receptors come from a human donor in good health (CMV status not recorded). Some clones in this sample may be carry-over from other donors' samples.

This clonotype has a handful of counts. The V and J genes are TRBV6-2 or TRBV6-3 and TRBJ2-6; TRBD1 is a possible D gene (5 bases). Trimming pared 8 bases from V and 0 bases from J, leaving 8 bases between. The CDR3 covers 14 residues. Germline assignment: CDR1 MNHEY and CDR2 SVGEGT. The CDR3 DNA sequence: TGTGCCAGCGCCAGGGACTCTGGGGCCAACGTCCTGACTTTC. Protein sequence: CASARDSGANVLTF.

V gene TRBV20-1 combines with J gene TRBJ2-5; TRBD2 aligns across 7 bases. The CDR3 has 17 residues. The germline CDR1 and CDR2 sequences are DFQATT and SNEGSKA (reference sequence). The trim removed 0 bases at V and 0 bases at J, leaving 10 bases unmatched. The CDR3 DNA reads TGCAGTGCTAGAGATCGGGGGGACCGGATGTACCAAGAGACCCAGTACTTC. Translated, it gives CSARDRGDRMYQETQYF.

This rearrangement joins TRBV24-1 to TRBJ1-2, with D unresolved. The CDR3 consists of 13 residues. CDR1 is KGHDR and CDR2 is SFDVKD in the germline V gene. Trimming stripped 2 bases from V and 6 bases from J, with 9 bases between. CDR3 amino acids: CATSDSRHDGYTF. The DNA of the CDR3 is TGTGCCACCAGTGATTCCCGACACGATGGCTACACCTTC.